The 4 T cell receptor beta chains presented below share a single source sample, sequenced in a study of blood T cell repertoires in COVID-19. The repertoire was sequenced with immunoSEQ multiplex PCR; TCRdb's copy has only in-frame clones and lacks some. The table shows 250,000 to 300,000 clones, with almost 85% occurring only once. Sequencing was carried out using peripheral blood. All receptors derive from a man between 50 and 59 years old with active or convalescent COVID-19.

The chain carries TRBV5-6 and TRBJ1-5; 7 positions match TRBD1. The trim removed 2 bases at V and 5 bases at J, leaving 4 bases unmatched. The CDR3 is 14 residues long. The germline V gene has CDR1 SGHDT and CDR2 YYEEEE. In DNA form, the CDR3 reads TGTGCCAGCAGCTTAAGACAGGGAGATCAGCCCCAGCATTTT. This translates into CASSLRQGDQPQHF. Full variable domain (remainder filled in from reference TRBV5-6 and TRBJ1-5): DAGVTQSPTHLIKTRGQQVTLRCSPKSGHDTVSWYQQALGQGPQFIFQYYEEEERQRGNFPDRFSGHQFPNYSSELNVNALLLGDSALYLCASSLRQGDQPQHFGDGTRLSIL.

The V call is TRBV7-2, the J call TRBJ2-7; 12 bases fit TRBD2. After removal of 3 bases from V and 0 bases from J, the junction contained 9 bases not matched to a gene. The germline V gene has CDR1 SGHTA and CDR2 FQGNSA. This CDR3 is built from 18 residues. CDR3 sequence reads: CASSLPRTSGKDSYEQYF. DNA for the CDR3: TGTGCCAGCAGCTTGCCTCGGACTAGCGGGAAGGACTCCTACGAGCAGTACTTC.

J is TRBJ2-3 and V is TRBV5-1, with D tentatively TRBD1 (6 bases). CDR1 and CDR2 from the germline V gene are SGHRS and YFSETQ. The ends were cut back, 3 bases at V and 5 bases at J, with 13 bases in the middle. The CDR3 consists of 14 residues. CDR3 nucleotide sequence: TGCGCCAGCAGCTCGCCAGGGGCACGAGATACGCAGTATTTT. This encodes CASSSPGARDTQYF. The full variable domain, completed using reference TRBV5-1 and TRBJ2-3, is KAGVTQTPRYLIKTRGQQVTLSCSPISGHRSVSWYQQTPGQGLQFLFEYFSETQRNKGNFPGRFSGRQFSNSRSEMNVSTLELGDSALYLCASSSPGARDTQYFGPGTRLTVL.

The table lists this clone with a few counts. This chain links TRBV7-9 with TRBJ1-2; D gene ambiguous. Deletions cut 0 bases from V and 2 bases from J, with 10 bases between. Germline CDR1 SEHNR, CDR2 FQNEAQ (reference sequence). The CDR3 covers 15 residues. The CDR3 spells CASSLALIENYGYTF. CDR3 DNA sequence: TGTGCCAGCAGCTTAGCGTTGATAGAAAACTATGGCTACACCTTC.